The 26 T cell receptor beta chains listed next were all sequenced from one sample in a study of T-cell reconstitution after alpha-beta-depleted transplantation in children. Preparation of the TCRbeta library used unique molecular identifiers. TCRdb itself ran the PCR reads through MiXCR, one entry per CDR3 protein. The sample holds 750,000 to 950,000 distinct CDR3 sequences, roughly 15% seen once. Specimen: PBMCs, mostly from graft donor cells, collected 360 days after TCRalphabeta/CD19-depleted stem cell transplant. The receptor source for this set is a male patient under 18 who had a stem cell transplant for acute lymphoblastic leukemia, so the T cells may come from the graft donor.

The chain employs TRBV30 and TRBJ2-7, with TRBD2 matching over 7 bases. CDR1 and CDR2 from the germline V gene are GTSNPN and SVGIG (reference sequence). This CDR3 contains 13 residues. Trimming cost V 5 bases and J 3 bases; bases outside gene matches: 7. CDR3 amino acids: CAWGRGDYYEQYF. CDR3 DNA sequence: TGTGCCTGGGGACGGGGGGACTACTACGAGCAGTACTTC.

This chain joins TRBV27 and TRBJ2-2; D remains unclear. This CDR3 has 16 amino acids. In germline, CDR1 is MNHEY, CDR2 SMNVEV (reference sequence). V was cut by 1 base and J by 3 bases, with 12 bases left in between. This chain's CDR3 is CASSLYGGRDTGELFF. CDR3 nucleotide sequence: TGTGCCAGCAGTTTATACGGCGGTAGGGACACCGGGGAGCTGTTTTTT.

This clonotype was seen a handful of times. The chain employs TRBV4-1 and TRBJ2-7; TRBD2 matches 8 bases. CDR3 length equals 15 residues. Per germline, CDR1 MGHRA and CDR2 YSYEKL. With 3 bases clipped from V and 3 bases from J, the junction kept 7 bases outside the gene matches. The CDR3 here is CASSHAPGLVYEQYF. DNA of the CDR3: TGCGCCAGCAGCCACGCGCCGGGACTAGTCTACGAGCAGTACTTC.

This chain uses TRBV5-1 with TRBJ2-7; 9 bases line up with TRBD2. This CDR3 spans 15 amino acids. V lost 2 bases and J lost 2; bases outside the gene matches: 5. CDR1 and CDR2 (germline): SGHRS, YFSETQ. As DNA, the CDR3 is TGCGCCAGCAGCTTAATGGCGGGAGGGCCCTACGAGCAGTACTTC. Translation: CASSLMAGGPYEQYF.

This clonotype was counted between two and nine times. The chain uses TRBV3-1 and TRBJ2-1; D call uncertain. CDR1 and CDR2 from the germline V gene are LGHDT and YNNKEL (reference sequence). V was shortened by 2 bases and J by 5 bases, with 10 bases between the two germline ends. The CDR3 is 14 residues long. The CDR3 region has the DNA TGTGCCAGCAGCCAATACGGGCTGCACAATGAGCAGTTCTTC. It encodes CASSQYGLHNEQFF.

This clonotype was seen more than once but under ten times. CDR3 amino acids: CASSLEGANEQYF. In nucleotides, the CDR3 is TGCGCCAGCAGCTTGGAGGGAGCCAACGAGCAGTACTTC. V usage is TRBV5-1 and J usage is TRBJ2-7; tentatively, D is TRBD2 (5 bases). This CDR3 is 13 amino acids long. Germline CDR1 is SGHRS and CDR2 is YFSETQ. V was pared by 0 bases and J by 5 bases, with 9 bases between.

V usage is TRBV4-2 and J usage is TRBJ1-2; tentatively, D is TRBD1 (5 bases). Trimming pared 4 bases from V and 3 bases from J, leaving 21 bases between. The CDR3 contains 17 residues. Germline loops: CDR1 LGHNA, CDR2 YNFKEQ. The CDR3 loop reads CASSLGTPRGVYYGYTF. The CDR3 region has the DNA TGTGCCAGCAGCCTCGGGACTCCCCGCGGGGTATACTATGGCTACACCTTC.

This clonotype occurred many times. V gene TRBV12-3 or TRBV12-4 combines with J gene TRBJ1-1; D gene ambiguous. The CDR3 extends over 10 amino acids. Trimming cost V 6 bases and J 10 bases, with 9 bases left between them. The CDR3 nucleotides are TGTGCCAGCAGCCAGGATCGAGCTTTCTTT. It specifies CASSQDRAFF.

This clonotype was seen more than once but under ten times. The chain combines TRBV27 with TRBJ2-1; 8 bases line up with TRBD1. Germline V gives CDR1 MNHEY, CDR2 SMNVEV (reference sequence). V was pared by 5 bases and J by 7 bases, with 13 bases of the junction left unmatched. The CDR3 contains 16 residues. CDR3 residues: CASSLLTGAGGNEQFF. The CDR3 DNA follows: TGTGCCAGCAGTCTTCTGACAGGGGCAGGGGGGAATGAGCAGTTCTTC.

The V and J genes are TRBV5-1 and TRBJ2-7; a weak D match, TRBD2 (6 bases). Trimming shortened V by 4 bases and J by 3 bases, and 20 bases separated the two germline ends. The CDR3 extends over 16 amino acids. Germline V CDR1 and CDR2: SGHRS, YFSETQ. The CDR3 DNA sequence: TGCGCCAGCAGCGGACTTCCCTGGAGGGGTCTCTACGAGCAGTACTTC. Its translation is CASSGLPWRGLYEQYF.

The chain couples TRBV12-3 or TRBV12-4 to TRBJ2-1; 7 positions agree with TRBD2. With V trimmed by 6 bases and J by 5 bases, 13 bases remained unmatched. The CDR3 has 16 amino acids. The CDR3 reads CASRDQGNGRNNEQFF. The DNA for the CDR3 is TGTGCCAGCAGGGATCAGGGCAACGGGAGGAACAATGAGCAGTTCTTC.

The chain joins TRBV14 to TRBJ1-1; TRBD1 matches 7 bases. The CDR3 contains 14 residues. Germline CDR1 SGHDN, CDR2 FVKESK. V was clipped by 5 bases and J by 4 bases; unmatched bases: 7. Here the CDR3 DNA reads TGTGCCAGCAGCTCCTTTAACAGGGGCACTGAAGCTTTCTTT. Its protein product is CASSSFNRGTEAFF. Complete variable domain (other parts from reference TRBV14 and TRBJ1-1): EAGVTQFPSHSVIEKGQTVTLRCDPISGHDNLYWYRRVMGKEIKFLLHFVKESKQDESGMPNNRFLAERTGGTYSTLKVQPAELEDSGVYFCASSSFNRGTEAFFGQGTRLTVV.

This clonotype was counted only a few times. This chain joins TRBV12-3 or TRBV12-4 and TRBJ1-6; 8 bases align to TRBD1. The CDR3 has 15 amino acids. V lost 4 bases to trimming and J lost 7 bases; unmatched junction nucleotides: 6. This CDR3 is CASSSGQGVNSPLHF. The CDR3 DNA reads as TGTGCCAGCAGTTCCGGACAGGGAGTAAATTCACCCCTCCACTTT.

This clonotype was picked up a small number of times. The rearrangement joins TRBV5-1 to TRBJ2-1; 12 bases agree with TRBD2. CDR3 length: 19 amino acids. Per germline, CDR1 SGHRS and CDR2 YFSETQ. The V and J ends lost 2 bases and 7 bases, in that order; junction bases with no gene match: 16. CDR3 residues: CASSFRLAGDLELGNEQFF. In DNA form, the CDR3 reads TGCGCCAGCAGCTTTCGACTAGCGGGAGATTTGGAACTTGGGAATGAGCAGTTCTTC.

J is TRBJ1-5 and V is TRBV20-1, with 10 bases that match TRBD1. Per germline, CDR1 DFQATT and CDR2 SNEGSKA (reference sequence). The CDR3 loop spans 15 amino acids. V trimming: 5 bases; J trimming: 7 bases; junction bases outside the gene matches: 11. The CDR3 here is CSACETGGWGQPQHF. The CDR3 bases are TGCAGTGCTTGCGAGACAGGGGGCTGGGGACAGCCCCAGCATTTT.

This chain joins TRBV11-2 and TRBJ2-1; 9 bases are shared with TRBD1. V gave up 4 bases and J gave up 10 bases; unmatched junction bases: 5. The CDR3 contains 13 residues. Germline CDR1 is SGHAT and CDR2 is FQNNGV. The chain's CDR3 is CASSWDRAYEQFF. In nucleotides, the CDR3 is TGTGCCAGCAGCTGGGACAGGGCGTACGAGCAGTTCTTC.

The chain couples TRBV12-3 or TRBV12-4 to TRBJ1-5; 7 bases line up with TRBD1. The J segment lost 4 bases and the V segment lost 3 bases, leaving 9 bases of the junction unmatched. This CDR3 comprises 16 residues. The CDR3 region has the DNA TGTGCCAGCAGTTTCGGAGGGGGCGGGAAAAATCAGCCCCAGCATTTT. It specifies CASSFGGGGKNQPQHF.

This clonotype appeared a few times. The chain couples TRBV9 to TRBJ2-7; TRBD2 matches 8 bases. The CDR3 has 16 residues. Germline V gene sequence: CDR1 SGDLS, CDR2 YYNGEE. Unmatched junction bases numbered 11, after V lost 0 bases and J lost 6 bases. The CDR3 is CASSVDTGGPTGEQYF. CDR3 nucleotide sequence: TGTGCCAGCAGCGTAGATACGGGAGGGCCGACAGGCGAGCAGTACTTC.

V and J are TRBV5-1 and TRBJ2-7; 9 bases agree with TRBD2. This CDR3 spans 16 amino acids. Trimming took 4 bases from V and 3 from J; bases not matched to a gene: 11. Germline V gene sequence: CDR1 SGHRS, CDR2 YFSETQ. CDR3 coding DNA: TGCGCCAGCAGCCCCCCTGGGCTAGCGGGATTCTACGAGCAGTACTTC. Protein product: CASSPPGLAGFYEQYF. Using reference TRBV5-1 and TRBJ2-7 for the parts outside the CDR3, the full variable domain is KAGVTQTPRYLIKTRGQQVTLSCSPISGHRSVSWYQQTPGQGLQFLFEYFSETQRNKGNFPGRFSGRQFSNSRSEMNVSTLELGDSALYLCASSPPGLAGFYEQYFGPGTRLTVT.

J is TRBJ1-1 and V is TRBV25-1; 10 nucleotides align to TRBD1. CDR1 is MGHDK, CDR2 SYGVNS, per germline. CDR3 size: 15 residues. The V gene end was trimmed by 8 bases and the J gene end by 3 bases; junction bases not matched to a gene: 9. CDR3 loop: CASETGTGEDTEAFF. DNA of the CDR3: TGTGCCAGCGAAACCGGGACAGGGGAGGACACTGAAGCTTTCTTT.

The chain couples TRBV2 to TRBJ2-2; no clear D. CDR3 length: 12 residues. Germline V gene sequence: CDR1 SNHLY, CDR2 FYNNEI. V was trimmed by 1 base and J by 7 bases, leaving 4 bases between them. CDR3 sequence (DNA): TGTGCCAGCAGTGAAGAGGTCGGGGAGCTGTTTTTT. It codes for CASSEEVGELFF.

The CDR3 DNA reads as TGCAGCGTGAAACCTGAGGCTAGCGACCGCTACGAGCAGTACTTC. This sequence encodes CSVKPEASDRYEQYF. The rearrangement joins TRBV29-1 to TRBJ2-7, with a tentative D call TRBD2 (6 bases). CDR3 length: 15 residues. V was cut by 6 bases and J by 3 bases, with 21 bases left in between. CDR1 SQVTM and CDR2 ANQGSEA come from the germline V gene.

This clonotype was seen only a few times. J is TRBJ2-1 and V is TRBV4-1; 10 nucleotides match TRBD1. J gave up 3 bases and V 1 base, and 6 bases lay outside the gene matches. The V gene's germline CDR1 is MGHRA and CDR2 YSYEKL. This CDR3 comprises 17 residues. Here the CDR3 reads CASSQGSGTGVYNEQFF. The CDR3, as DNA: TGCGCCAGCAGCCAAGGATCCGGGACAGGGGTCTACAATGAGCAGTTCTTC.

The chain has TRBV5-1 and TRBJ2-2; perhaps TRBD1 as D (6 bases). Germline CDR1 SGHRS, CDR2 YFSETQ. V lost 5 bases, J lost 0 bases, and 11 bases lay in between. This CDR3 is built from 15 residues. CDR3 in DNA: TGCGCCAGCAGAGACAGGCCTACGAACACCGGGGAGCTGTTTTTT. Its protein product is CASRDRPTNTGELFF.

This clonotype has more than one count but fewer than ten. V and J are TRBV15 and TRBJ2-1; no definite D call. V shed 0 bases and J shed 4 bases, with 7 bases lying between them. The CDR3 spans 14 residues. CDR1 is LNHNV, CDR2 YYDKDF, per germline (reference sequence). Written as DNA, the CDR3 is TGTGCCACCAGCAGAGAGGGGTGGTACAATGAGCAGTTCTTC. Its translation is CATSREGWYNEQFF.

The CDR3 protein is CASSLWKGYEQYF. For the CDR3, the DNA is TGTGCCAGCAGCTTGTGGAAGGGTTACGAGCAGTACTTC. The chain combines TRBV11-3 with TRBJ2-7; unclear D gene. V was pared by 3 bases and J by 4 bases, with 10 bases between. The CDR3 runs 13 residues. Germline V gene sequence: CDR1 SGHNT, CDR2 YENEEA. Variable domain in full (rest from reference TRBV11-3 and TRBJ2-7): EAGVVQSPRYKIIEKKQPVAFWCNPISGHNTLYWYLQNLGQGPELLIRYENEEAVDDSQLPKDRFSAERLKGVDSTLKIQPAELGDSAVYLCASSLWKGYEQYFGPGTRLTVT.